The present TCR beta chain was sequenced within a study of cytomegalovirus exposure and HLA in healthy donors. For the study at large: Genotyping showed 81% of 398 donors falling in the Caucasian-associated ancestry cluster.

Of note for this clone: Antigen unknown.

Study results and limitations: The authors later found TCR association rates varying by HLA locus, with DRB1 most and HLA-C fewest.

Germline CDR1 MNHEY, CDR2 SVGAGI. V gave up 5 bases and J gave up 3 bases; unmatched junction bases: 3. This CDR3 is built from 14 residues. The PCR had 60 Vbeta and 13 Jbeta primers. This table comes from immunoSEQ multiplex PCR, and its TCRdb copy is limited to in-frame clones, with some not included. Here the sample spans approximately 200,000 clones, approximately 79% being singletons. The chain joins TRBV6-5 to TRBJ2-3; 9 bases line up with TRBD2. The clonotype comes from a girl aged 10-17 years in good health and CMV-seropositive. Sequenced input: PBMCs. The CDR3 sequence: CASSAAGGTDTQYF. The CDR3 DNA reads TGTGCCAGCAGTGCCGCGGGGGGGACAGATACGCAGTATTTT.